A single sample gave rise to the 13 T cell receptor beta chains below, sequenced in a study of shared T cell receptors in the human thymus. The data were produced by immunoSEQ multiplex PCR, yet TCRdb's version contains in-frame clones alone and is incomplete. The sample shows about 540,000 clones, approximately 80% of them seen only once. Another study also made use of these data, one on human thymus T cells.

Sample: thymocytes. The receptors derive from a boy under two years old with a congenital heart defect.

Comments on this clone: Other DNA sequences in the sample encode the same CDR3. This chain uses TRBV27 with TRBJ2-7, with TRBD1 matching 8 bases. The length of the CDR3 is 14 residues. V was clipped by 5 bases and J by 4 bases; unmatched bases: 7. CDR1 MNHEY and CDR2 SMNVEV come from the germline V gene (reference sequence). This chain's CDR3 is CASSAPGQAYEQYF. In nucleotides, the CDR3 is TGTGCCAGCAGTGCTCCGGGACAGGCTTACGAGCAGTACTTC.

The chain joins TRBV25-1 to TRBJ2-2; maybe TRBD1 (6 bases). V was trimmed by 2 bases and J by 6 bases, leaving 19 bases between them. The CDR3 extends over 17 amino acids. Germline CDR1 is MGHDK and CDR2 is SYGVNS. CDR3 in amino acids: CASSERPCDRPAGELFF. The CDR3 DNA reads TGTGCCAGCAGTGAAAGACCCTGTGACAGGCCCGCCGGGGAGCTGTTTTTT.

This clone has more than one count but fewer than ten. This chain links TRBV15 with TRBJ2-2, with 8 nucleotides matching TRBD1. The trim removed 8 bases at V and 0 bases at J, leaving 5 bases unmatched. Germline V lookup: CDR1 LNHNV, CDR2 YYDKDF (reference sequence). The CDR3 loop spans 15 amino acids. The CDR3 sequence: CATSQDRANTGELFF. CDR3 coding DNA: TGTGCCACCTCTCAGGACAGGGCGAACACCGGGGAGCTGTTTTTT.

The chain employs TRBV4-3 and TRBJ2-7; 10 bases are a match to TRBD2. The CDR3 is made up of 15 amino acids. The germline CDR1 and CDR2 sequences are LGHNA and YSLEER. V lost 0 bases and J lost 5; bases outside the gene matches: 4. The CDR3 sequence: CASSQEASGSDEQYF. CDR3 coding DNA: TGCGCCAGCAGCCAAGAGGCTAGCGGGAGCGACGAGCAGTACTTC.

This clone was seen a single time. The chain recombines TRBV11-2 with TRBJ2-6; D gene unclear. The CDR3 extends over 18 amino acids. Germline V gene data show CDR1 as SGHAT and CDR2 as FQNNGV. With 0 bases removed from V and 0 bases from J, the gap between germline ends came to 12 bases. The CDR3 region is CASSLESHPLSGANVLTF. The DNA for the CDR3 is TGTGCCAGCAGCTTAGAAAGCCATCCCCTCTCTGGGGCCAACGTCCTGACTTTC.

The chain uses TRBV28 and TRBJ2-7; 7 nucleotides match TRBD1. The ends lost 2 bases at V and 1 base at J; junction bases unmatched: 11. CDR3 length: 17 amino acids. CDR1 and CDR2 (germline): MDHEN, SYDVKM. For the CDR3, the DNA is TGTGCCAGCAGTTTACAGGGGTCGGGACAGCTATCCTACGAGCAGTACTTC. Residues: CASSLQGSGQLSYEQYF.

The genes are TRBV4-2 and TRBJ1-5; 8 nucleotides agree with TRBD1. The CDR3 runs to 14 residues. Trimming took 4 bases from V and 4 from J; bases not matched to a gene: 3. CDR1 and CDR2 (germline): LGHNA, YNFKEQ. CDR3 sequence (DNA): TGTGCCAGCAGCCCCCGACAGGGGAATCAGCCCCAGCATTTT. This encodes CASSPRQGNQPQHF.

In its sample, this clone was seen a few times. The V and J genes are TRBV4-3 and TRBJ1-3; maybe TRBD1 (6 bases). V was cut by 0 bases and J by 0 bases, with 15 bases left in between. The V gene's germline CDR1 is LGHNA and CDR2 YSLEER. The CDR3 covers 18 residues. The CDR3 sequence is CASSQERLWGHSGNTIYF. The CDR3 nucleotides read TGCGCCAGCAGCCAAGAGAGGCTGTGGGGGCACTCTGGAAACACCATATATTTT.

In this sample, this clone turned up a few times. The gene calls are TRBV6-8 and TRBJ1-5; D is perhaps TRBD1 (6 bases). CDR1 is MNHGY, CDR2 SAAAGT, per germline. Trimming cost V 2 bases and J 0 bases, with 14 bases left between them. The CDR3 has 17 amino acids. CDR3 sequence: CASSYRDNPYSNQPQHF. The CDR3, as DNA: TGTGCCAGCAGTTACAGGGACAACCCGTATAGCAATCAGCCCCAGCATTTT.

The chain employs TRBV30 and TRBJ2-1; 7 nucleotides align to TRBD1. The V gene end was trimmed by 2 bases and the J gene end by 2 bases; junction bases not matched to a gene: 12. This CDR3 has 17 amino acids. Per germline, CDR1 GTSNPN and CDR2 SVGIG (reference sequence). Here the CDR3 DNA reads TGTGCCTGGAGTCCCTCGGACAGGCCGACCCCCTACAATGAGCAGTTCTTC. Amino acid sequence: CAWSPSDRPTPYNEQFF.

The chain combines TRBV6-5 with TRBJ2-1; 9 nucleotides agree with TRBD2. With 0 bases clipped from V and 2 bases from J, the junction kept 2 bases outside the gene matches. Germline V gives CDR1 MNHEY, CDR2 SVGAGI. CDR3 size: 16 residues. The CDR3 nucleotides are TGTGCCAGCAGTTACTCGCGACTAGCGGCCTACAATGAGCAGTTCTTC. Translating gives CASSYSRLAAYNEQFF.

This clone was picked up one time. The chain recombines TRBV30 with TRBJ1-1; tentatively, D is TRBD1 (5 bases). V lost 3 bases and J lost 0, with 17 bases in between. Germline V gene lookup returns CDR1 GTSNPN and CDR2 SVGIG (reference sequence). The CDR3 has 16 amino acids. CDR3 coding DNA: TGTGCCTGGAGGGGGACCGACACGGGGGTGAACACTGAAGCTTTCTTT. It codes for CAWRGTDTGVNTEAFF.

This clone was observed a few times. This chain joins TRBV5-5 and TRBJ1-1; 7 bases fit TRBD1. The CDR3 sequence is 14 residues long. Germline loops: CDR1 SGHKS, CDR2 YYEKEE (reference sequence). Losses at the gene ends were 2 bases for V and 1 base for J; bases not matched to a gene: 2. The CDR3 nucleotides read TGTGCCAGCAGCTTTCAGGGGGAGAACACTGAAGCTTTCTTT. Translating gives CASSFQGENTEAFF.